One and the same sample provided the 17 T cell receptor beta chains below, sequenced in a study of OX40 agonist ivuxolimab in advanced cancers. Sequencing was performed with immunoSEQ multiplex PCR; in TCRdb, only in-frame clones are kept and a portion is missing. Here the sample spans some 83,000 clones, 93% being singletons. Sequenced here: CD4+ or CD8+ T cells sorted from blood, sampled in a trial of the OX40 agonist ivuxolimab. These receptors were collected from an adult with an advanced solid tumor such as melanoma, head and neck, liver or kidney cancer.

The V call is TRBV5-4, the J call TRBJ2-7; tentative D call: TRBD2 (6 bases). The CDR3 is 14 residues long. Germline lookup yields CDR1 SGHNT and CDR2 YYREEE (reference sequence). V was clipped by 3 bases and J by 2 bases, with 12 bases between them. The CDR3 DNA sequence: TGTGCCAGCAGCTCGGGACTCCTCACCTACGAGCAGTACTTC. Protein product: CASSSGLLTYEQYF. The variable domain in full, completed from reference TRBV5-4 and TRBJ2-7, reads ETGVTQSPTHLIKTRGQQVTLRCSSQSGHNTVSWYQQALGQGPQFIFQYYREEENGRGNFPPRFSGLQFPNYSSELNVNALELDDSALYLCASSSGLLTYEQYFGPGTRLTVT.

J is TRBJ2-5 and V is TRBV19, with 7 bases identical to TRBD2. This CDR3 is built from 18 residues. Germline loops: CDR1 LNHDA, CDR2 SQIVND (reference sequence). V gave up 0 bases and J gave up 2 bases; unmatched junction bases: 12. CDR3: CASSIDGGVPGGQETQYF. As DNA, the CDR3 is TGTGCCAGTAGTATAGATGGGGGTGTCCCCGGGGGGCAAGAGACCCAGTACTTC.

This chain joins TRBV27 and TRBJ2-1; either TRBD1 or TRBD2 may fit D (7 bases each). V dropped 5 bases and J dropped 1 base, with 12 bases sitting between them. The CDR3 totals 15 residues. Germline CDR1 MNHEY, CDR2 SMNVEV (reference sequence). CDR3: CASSPGGASYNEQFF. CDR3 DNA: TGTGCCAGCAGTCCAGGGGGGGCGTCCTACAATGAGCAGTTCTTC.

This clone came up once. The chain couples TRBV5-6 to TRBJ2-5; 12 nucleotides align to TRBD2. Trimming took 0 bases from V and 2 from J; bases not matched to a gene: 8. Germline-derived CDR1 and CDR2 are SGHDT and YYEEEE. CDR3 size: 18 residues. CDR3: CASSLERTSGTVQETQYF. The DNA of the CDR3 is TGTGCCAGCAGCTTGGAAAGGACTAGCGGGACCGTACAAGAGACCCAGTACTTC.

The chain combines TRBV7-9 with TRBJ2-1; 10 positions agree with TRBD2. CDR3 length: 15 amino acids. After removal of 5 bases from V and 10 bases from J, the junction contained 11 bases not matched to a gene. CDR1 is SEHNR, CDR2 FQNEAQ, per germline (reference sequence). The CDR3 region has the DNA TGTGCCAGCAGCCCTCCTGGGACTAGCGCCCCCGAGCAGTTCTTC. Protein product: CASSPPGTSAPEQFF. Supplemented by reference TRBV7-9 and TRBJ2-1, the full variable domain reads DTGVSQNPRHKITKRGQNVTFRCDPISEHNRLYWYRQTLGQGPEFLTYFQNEAQLEKSRLLSDRFSAERPKGSFSTLEIQRTEQGDSAMYLCASSPPGTSAPEQFFGPGTRLTVL.

This sequence joins TRBV27 and TRBJ1-1; D ambiguous. The CDR3 contains 13 residues. The ends were cut back, 8 bases at V and 1 base at J, with 11 bases in the middle. CDR1 is MNHEY, CDR2 SMNVEV, per germline (reference sequence). CDR3 DNA sequence: TGTGCCAGCCTTCAAAGACGGAACACTGAAGCTTTCTTT. Protein sequence: CASLQRRNTEAFF.

The chain links TRBV6-1 to TRBJ1-1; D gene unclear. Germline CDR1 reads MNHNS; CDR2 reads SASEGT. V was pared by 3 bases and J by 1 base, with 0 bases between. The CDR3 is 11 residues long. This CDR3 reads CASSENTEAFF. The CDR3 coding sequence is TGTGCCAGCAGTGAGAACACTGAAGCTTTCTTT.

The chain joins TRBV4-3 to TRBJ1-1, with D uncertain. Trimming removed 0 bases at V and 3 bases at J, with 11 bases between. The CDR3 is made up of 15 amino acids. Germline lookup yields CDR1 LGHNA and CDR2 YSLEER. For the CDR3, the DNA is TGCGCCAGCAGCCAAGACGAGTACTTAGACACTGAAGCTTTCTTT. Translating it yields CASSQDEYLDTEAFF.

This chain connects TRBV9 to TRBJ2-2; possibly TRBD1 for D (6 bases). The germline V gene encodes CDR1 SGDLS and CDR2 YYNGEE. Trimming left V 4 bases short and J 7 bases short, with 17 bases between. The CDR3 consists of 15 residues. Written as DNA, the CDR3 is TGTGCCAGCAGCCCCAAGGACAGTGGGAACGGGGAGCTGTTTTTT. Amino acids: CASSPKDSGNGELFF.

J is TRBJ2-2 and V is TRBV19; 12 bases align to TRBD2. V was pared by 6 bases and J by 7 bases, with 6 bases of the junction left unmatched. The CDR3 is 15 amino acids. The germline V gene encodes CDR1 LNHDA and CDR2 SQIVND (reference sequence). The DNA for the CDR3 is TGTGCCAGTAGCCTCCGACTAGCGGGAGACGGGGAGCTGTTTTTT. Protein: CASSLRLAGDGELFF.

This clone is medium-sized within its sample. V usage is TRBV19 and J usage is TRBJ1-5; D may be TRBD1 (6 bases). V was pared by 7 bases and J by 5 bases, with 24 bases between. CDR3 length: 17 residues. Per germline, CDR1 LNHDA and CDR2 SQIVND (reference sequence). For the CDR3, the DNA is TGTGCCAGTATAGACGGAGGAGGGGGAAGTCCGCATCAGCCCCAGCATTTT. It encodes CASIDGGGGSPHQPQHF.

This clone is a singleton in its sample. The V call is TRBV19, the J call TRBJ1-1; 7 bases line up with TRBD1. Unmatched junction bases numbered 7, after V lost 6 bases and J lost 3 bases. Looked up from germline, CDR1 is LNHDA and CDR2 is SQIVND (reference sequence). The length of the CDR3 is 14 residues. The chain's CDR3 is CASSRGGRYTEAFF. Here the CDR3 DNA reads TGTGCCAGTAGCAGGGGGGGGCGGTACACTGAAGCTTTCTTT.

In nucleotides, the CDR3 is TGTGCCAGCAGTGAATGGGCAAACGGCTACACCTTC. Protein: CASSEWANGYTF. V is TRBV25-1 and J is TRBJ1-2; D remains unclear. CDR1 MGHDK and CDR2 SYGVNS come from the germline V gene. The V end lost 1 base, the J end lost 8 bases, and 8 bases lay between the germline ends. The CDR3 has 12 residues.

The chain uses TRBV7-9 and TRBJ2-3; D uncertain. Germline V gene sequence: CDR1 SEHNR, CDR2 FQNEAQ (reference sequence). V shed 2 bases and J shed 6 bases, with 15 bases lying between them. CDR3 size: 15 residues. CDR3 sequence: CASSLTEMRTDTQYF. The CDR3 nucleotides are TGTGCCAGCAGCTTAACGGAAATGAGGACGGATACGCAGTATTTT.

J is TRBJ1-6 and V is TRBV28, with 9 bases identical to TRBD1. The CDR3 is 14 amino acids. Germline V gene data show CDR1 as MDHEN and CDR2 as SYDVKM. Losses at the gene ends were 6 bases for V and 6 bases for J; bases not matched to a gene: 3. The CDR3 sequence is CASSPGQGNSPLHF. The CDR3 DNA sequence: TGTGCCAGCAGCCCGGGACAGGGTAATTCACCCCTCCACTTT.

The genes are TRBV28 and TRBJ2-5; 7 bases fit TRBD2. The V gene end was trimmed by 5 bases and the J gene end by 0 bases; junction bases not matched to a gene: 6. Germline V CDR1 and CDR2: MDHEN, SYDVKM. This CDR3 contains 15 residues. The CDR3 nucleotides are TGTGCCAGCAGTCCGATGGGAGGGGACCAAGAGACCCAGTACTTC. Protein sequence: CASSPMGGDQETQYF.

The chain uses TRBV19 and TRBJ1-5; D not resolved. The length of the CDR3 is 12 residues. The germline V and J ends were trimmed by 4 bases and 8 bases, with 9 bases remaining between them. Germline V gives CDR1 LNHDA, CDR2 SQIVND (reference sequence). The CDR3 DNA reads as TGTGCCAGTAGTACAGGTTTTGAGCCCCAGCATTTT. This codes for CASSTGFEPQHF.